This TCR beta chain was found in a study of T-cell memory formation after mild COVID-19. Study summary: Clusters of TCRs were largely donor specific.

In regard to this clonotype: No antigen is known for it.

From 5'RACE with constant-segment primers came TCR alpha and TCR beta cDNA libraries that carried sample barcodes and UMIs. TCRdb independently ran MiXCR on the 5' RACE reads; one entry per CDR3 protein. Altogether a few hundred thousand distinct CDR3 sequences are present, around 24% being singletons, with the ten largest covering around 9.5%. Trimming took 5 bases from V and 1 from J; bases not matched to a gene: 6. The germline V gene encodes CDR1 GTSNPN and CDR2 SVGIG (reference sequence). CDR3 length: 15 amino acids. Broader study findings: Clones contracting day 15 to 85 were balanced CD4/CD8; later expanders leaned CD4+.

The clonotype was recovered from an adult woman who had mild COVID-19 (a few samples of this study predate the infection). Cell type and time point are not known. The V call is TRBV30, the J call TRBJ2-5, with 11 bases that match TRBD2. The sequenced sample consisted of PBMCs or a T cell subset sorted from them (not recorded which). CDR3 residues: CAWGPGTSGQETQYF. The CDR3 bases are TGTGCCTGGGGACCCGGGACTAGCGGCCAAGAGACCCAGTACTTC. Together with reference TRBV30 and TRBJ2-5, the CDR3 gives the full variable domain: SQTIHQWPATLVQPVGSPLSLECTVEGTSNPNLYWYRQAAGRGLQLLFYSVGIGQISSEVPQNLSASRPQDRQFILSSKKLLLSDSGFYLCAWGPGTSGQETQYFGPGTRLLVL.